The source of this TCR beta chain is a study of shared clonotypes between healthy human individuals. Whole-study results and caveats: Across four donors, naive CD4 shared about 5%, naive CD8 around 3.8%, memory CD4 roughly 2.2%, memory CD8 about 0.38%.

To note about this clone: Its target is not known.

Per the germline V gene, CDR1 is SGHTS and CDR2 is YDEGEE. Deletions cut 0 bases from V and 6 bases from J, with 16 bases between. The CDR3 contains 16 residues. Genomic DNA per cell subset filled all wells of several immunoSEQ plates. Profiled with immunoSEQ multiplex PCR; TCRdb holds only in-frame clones, not every one. The sample holds roughly 200,000 clones; approximately 61% are singletons and the top ten take roughly a tenth. This TCR derives from a man aged 25-40 years in good health. Sample: memory CD4+ T cells sorted from blood. As for subset: CD45RA-negative fraction. The V gene is TRBV5-8, the J gene TRBJ1-5; D is unresolved. CDR3 in DNA: TGTGCCAGCAGCTTGGCACATACTAGTGGTGGTCAGCCCCAGCATTTT. This sequence encodes CASSLAHTSGGQPQHF.